The next 30 T cell receptor beta chains were all read from a single sample in a study of OX40 agonist ivuxolimab in advanced cancers. TCRdb's table, derived via immunoSEQ multiplex PCR, lists solely in-frame clones and lacks some. The table shows some 45,000 clones, with roughly 80% occurring only once. Sequenced material: CD4+ or CD8+ T cells sorted from blood, taken in a trial of the OX40 agonist ivuxolimab. These receptors were collected from an adult with an advanced solid tumor such as melanoma, head and neck, liver or kidney cancer.

The chain has TRBV6-5 and TRBJ2-7; 8 nucleotides line up with TRBD2. The CDR3 is 13 residues long. The ends lost 10 bases at V and 2 bases at J; junction bases unmatched: 7. Germline V gene lookup returns CDR1 MNHEY and CDR2 SVGAGI. The CDR3 nucleotides read TGTGCCACCGCAGCGGGGGCCACCTACGAGCAGTACTTC. Protein product: CATAAGATYEQYF.

Remarks on this clone: The junction does not match germline at one end; this may be a read error. This chain uses TRBV20-1 with TRBJ2-3; D is ambiguous. The CDR3 loop spans 10 amino acids. Germline CDR1 is DFQATT and CDR2 is SNEGSKA (reference sequence). CDR3 in amino acids: CSAGEDTQYF. CDR3 coding DNA: TGCAGTGCTGGAGAAGATACGCAGTATTTT.

A note on this clone: The junction departs from the called germline gene at one end, perhaps through a read error. This chain joins TRBV19 and TRBJ1-2; D is perhaps TRBD1 (6 bases). CDR3 length: 16 amino acids. Germline loops: CDR1 LNHDA, CDR2 SQIVND (reference sequence). The CDR3 coding sequence is TGTGCCAGTTGTATCGGGGGGCTCGGTTTTTTTGGTGGCTACACCTTC. Its protein is CASCIGGLGFFGGYTF.

The chain carries TRBV18 and TRBJ2-1, with 11 bases matching TRBD2. The germline CDR1 and CDR2 sequences are KGHSH and LQKENI. The CDR3 is 15 amino acids. V shed 5 bases, J shed 3 bases, and the junction held 3 bases outside the gene matches. Written as DNA, the CDR3 is TGTGCCAGCTCAAGGACTAGCGGGCGCTACAATGAGCAGTTCTTC. It translates to CASSRTSGRYNEQFF.

The rearrangement joins TRBV19 to TRBJ2-1; D is unclear. Germline-derived CDR1 and CDR2 are LNHDA and SQIVND (reference sequence). Trimming cost V 5 bases and J 3 bases, with 11 bases left between them. The CDR3 spans 14 residues. The CDR3 sequence is CASSGQDGYNEQFF. The DNA for the CDR3 is TGTGCCAGTAGTGGCCAGGACGGCTACAATGAGCAGTTCTTC. The whole variable domain, filled in from reference TRBV19 and TRBJ2-1, reads DGGITQSPKYLFRKEGQNVTLSCEQNLNHDAMYWYRQDPGQGLRLIYYSQIVNDFQKGDIAEGYSVSREKKESFPLTVTSAQKNPTAFYLCASSGQDGYNEQFFGPGTRLTVL.

The J gene is TRBJ2-3, the V gene TRBV6-5; no clear D gene. Trimming removed 6 bases from V and 4 bases from J, with 8 bases in between. Germline V gene data show CDR1 as MNHEY and CDR2 as SVGAGI. CDR3 length: 12 residues. DNA for the CDR3: TGTGCCAGCAGGGCACTCTCAGATACGCAGTATTTT. Amino acid sequence: CASRALSDTQYF.

The genes are TRBV19 and TRBJ1-5; no definite D call. V lost 6 bases to trimming and J lost 4 bases, with 7 bases between them. Germline values: CDR1 LNHDA, CDR2 SQIVND (reference sequence). This CDR3 region has 12 residues. The CDR3 DNA reads TGTGCCAGTAGCAGAAATAATCAGCCCCAGCATTTT. Encoded protein: CASSRNNQPQHF.

The chain combines TRBV30 with TRBJ2-1; D possibly corresponds to TRBD2 (6 bases). Between the trimmed V and J ends, which lost 2 bases and 1 base, there was a span of 18 bases. The CDR3 contains 17 residues. Germline loops: CDR1 GTSNPN, CDR2 SVGIG (reference sequence). The chain's CDR3 is CAWSNGLLGGSYNEQFF. CDR3 sequence (DNA): TGTGCCTGGAGTAATGGGCTTCTCGGAGGGTCCTACAATGAGCAGTTCTTC.

This chain uses TRBV28 with TRBJ2-6; D remains ambiguous. Germline CDR1 reads MDHEN; CDR2 reads SYDVKM. The ends were cut back, 5 bases at V and 0 bases at J, with 11 bases in the middle. The CDR3 sequence is 16 residues long. DNA for the CDR3: TGTGCCAGCAGTCGACCCGGTAGCTCTGGGGCCAACGTCCTGACTTTC. This sequence encodes CASSRPGSSGANVLTF.

The chain has TRBV6-6 and TRBJ1-1, with unresolved D. V was cut by 0 bases and J by 0 bases, with 5 bases left in between. From germline, CDR1 is MNHNY and CDR2 SVGAGI (reference sequence). This CDR3 is 14 amino acids long. CDR3 protein: CASSYSSVNTEAFF. CDR3 nucleotides: TGTGCCAGCAGTTACTCTAGCGTGAACACTGAAGCTTTCTTT.

The V and J genes are TRBV28 and TRBJ1-2; 9 bases line up with TRBD1. Germline assignment: CDR1 MDHEN and CDR2 SYDVKM. The trim removed 6 bases at V and 4 bases at J, leaving 9 bases unmatched. This CDR3 spans 15 amino acids. The CDR3 DNA follows: TGTGCCAGCAGCGGGACGACAGGGGGAAGCTATGGCTACACCTTC. The encoded protein is CASSGTTGGSYGYTF.

This clone showed up just a few times. The rearrangement joins TRBV4-1 to TRBJ2-3, with 10 bases that match TRBD2. The length of the CDR3 is 20 residues. With V trimmed by 0 bases and J by 2 bases, 14 bases remained unmatched. Germline V gene sequence: CDR1 MGHRA, CDR2 YSYEKL. The CDR3 bases are TGCGCCAGCAGCCAAGAGGCGGCGATAGCGGGGGGCATTTACACAGATACGCAGTATTTT. Amino acids: CASSQEAAIAGGIYTDTQYF.

The rearrangement links TRBV28 to TRBJ1-1; D gene unclear. The CDR3 runs 12 residues. V dropped 5 bases and J dropped 5 bases, with 9 bases sitting between them. Germline V CDR1 and CDR2: MDHEN, SYDVKM. For the CDR3, the DNA is TGTGCCAGCAGTCCTGGAAGGACTGAAGCTTTCTTT. It codes for CASSPGRTEAFF.

Only a few counts were recorded for this clone. V and J are TRBV11-2 and TRBJ2-6; possible D gene TRBD2, 6 bases. This CDR3 has 17 residues. The germline V and J ends were trimmed by 2 bases and 4 bases, with 15 bases remaining between them. The V gene's germline CDR1 is SGHAT and CDR2 FQNNGV. The CDR3 is CASSLQGGVPGANVLTF. The CDR3 DNA is TGTGCCAGCAGCTTACAGGGCGGGGTCCCCGGGGCCAACGTCCTGACTTTC.

The V and J genes are TRBV10-3 and TRBJ2-7; 7 bases map to TRBD2. Per the germline V gene, CDR1 is ENHRY and CDR2 is SYGVKD. V shed 0 bases, J shed 3 bases, and the junction held 5 bases outside the gene matches. The CDR3 is made up of 15 amino acids. The CDR3 DNA follows: TGTGCCATCAGTGAGTCTAGCGGGCTTTTCTACGAGCAGTACTTC. Its protein product is CAISESSGLFYEQYF.

This chain links TRBV19 with TRBJ2-3; 8 bases fit TRBD2. The CDR3 sequence is 14 residues long. V dropped 6 bases and J dropped 2; count of bases not matched to a gene: 4. In germline, CDR1 is LNHDA, CDR2 SQIVND (reference sequence). CDR3 residues: CASRLAGSTDTQYF. CDR3 DNA: TGTGCCAGTAGGTTAGCGGGATCCACAGATACGCAGTATTTT.

This chain links TRBV19 with TRBJ2-7; D is perhaps TRBD1 (6 bases). The V and J ends lost 3 bases and 0 bases respectively, with 9 bases between them. Germline V gene data show CDR1 as LNHDA and CDR2 as SQIVND (reference sequence). The CDR3 runs to 14 residues. The CDR3 sequence is CASSMDRISYEQYF. The CDR3 DNA reads as TGTGCCAGTAGTATGGACAGAATCTCCTACGAGCAGTACTTC.

This clone was picked up a small number of times. The V call is TRBV27, the J call TRBJ2-2, with D uncertain. There are 14 residues in the CDR3. V lost 7 bases to trimming and J lost 2 bases, with 11 bases between them. Germline CDR1 reads MNHEY; CDR2 reads SMNVEV (reference sequence). In DNA form, the CDR3 reads TGTGCCAGCACTTTTGGATACAACACCGGGGAGCTGTTTTTT. As protein: CASTFGYNTGELFF.

The rearrangement links TRBV11-1 to TRBJ2-1; possibly TRBD1 or TRBD2 for D (5 bases each). Between the trimmed V and J ends, which lost 5 bases and 3 bases, there was a span of 14 bases. This CDR3 contains 15 residues. Germline CDR1 and CDR2: SGHAT and FQDESV (reference sequence). CDR3 in amino acids: CASSRKGPIYNEQFF. The CDR3 coding sequence is TGTGCCAGCAGCCGAAAGGGACCGATCTACAATGAGCAGTTCTTC.

The gene calls are TRBV30 and TRBJ1-5; 7 nucleotides agree with TRBD1. V shed 3 bases and J 0 bases; nucleotides not matched to a gene: 8. The CDR3 spans 16 residues. Germline lookup yields CDR1 GTSNPN and CDR2 SVGIG (reference sequence). CDR3 loop: CAWRGRGGPSNQPQHF. The DNA for the CDR3 is TGTGCCTGGAGAGGCAGGGGGGGTCCTAGCAATCAGCCCCAGCATTTT.

J is TRBJ1-4 and V is TRBV10-3, with 9 bases lining up with TRBD1. This CDR3 is 13 amino acids long. Looked up from germline, CDR1 is ENHRY and CDR2 is SYGVKD. The V segment lost 10 bases and the J segment 6 bases; nucleotides outside the gene matches: 6. The CDR3 coding sequence is TGTGCCACCACAGGGGGCTATGATGAAAAACTGTTTTTT. Residues: CATTGGYDEKLFF.

This chain joins TRBV28 and TRBJ1-5; D unclear. Germline V gene sequence: CDR1 MDHEN, CDR2 SYDVKM. This CDR3 is built from 14 residues. V lost 6 bases to trimming and J lost 4 bases, with 13 bases between them. The CDR3 loop is CASRKGMRNQPQHF. CDR3 nucleotide sequence: TGTGCCAGCAGGAAGGGTATGAGAAATCAGCCCCAGCATTTT.

The CDR3 here is CSVESSTEAFF. The CDR3 nucleotides are TGCAGCGTTGAGTCCTCCACTGAAGCTTTCTTT. The rearrangement uses TRBV29-1 and TRBJ1-1, with D unclear. The CDR3 is 11 residues long. V lost 3 bases and J lost 4, with 6 bases in between. Germline-derived CDR1 and CDR2 are SQVTM and ANQGSEA. The full variable domain, completed using reference TRBV29-1 and TRBJ1-1, is SAVISQKPSRDICQRGTSLTIQCQVDSQVTMMFWYRQQPGQSLTLIATANQGSEATYESGFVIDKFPISRPNLTFSTLTVSNMSPEDSSIYLCSVESSTEAFFGQGTRLTVV.

This clone is a singleton in its sample. The gene calls are TRBV7-2 and TRBJ2-6; D is possibly TRBD1 or TRBD2 (5 bases each). The germline V gene encodes CDR1 SGHTA and CDR2 FQGNSA. This CDR3 comprises 21 residues. Trimming left V 0 bases short and J 2 bases short, with 23 bases between. This CDR3 reads CASSLASGAGPTSAGANVLTF. The CDR3 nucleotides are TGTGCCAGCAGCTTAGCGTCCGGGGCAGGACCAACCAGTGCTGGGGCCAACGTCCTGACTTTC.

The chain employs TRBV29-1 and TRBJ1-1; 9 bases align to TRBD1. The CDR3 has 13 residues. Germline assignment: CDR1 SQVTM and CDR2 ANQGSEA. V dropped 6 bases and J dropped 6; count of bases not matched to a gene: 8. The CDR3 DNA is TGCAGCGTAGTGACAGGGGGAACCGCTGAAGCTTTCTTT. Residues: CSVVTGGTAEAFF.

The genes are TRBV2 and TRBJ1-1, with 7 bases fitting TRBD1. The V gene end was trimmed by 9 bases and the J gene end by 5 bases; junction bases not matched to a gene: 3. This CDR3 region has 11 residues. Germline CDR1 SNHLY, CDR2 FYNNEI. CDR3 loop: CASKTGTEAFF. DNA for the CDR3: TGTGCCAGTAAGACAGGGACTGAAGCTTTCTTT. The entire variable domain, with the rest obtained from reference TRBV2 and TRBJ1-1, is as follows: EPEVTQTPSHQVTQMGQEVILRCVPISNHLYFYWYRQILGQKVEFLVSFYNNEISEKSEIFDDQFSVERPDGSNFTLKIRSTKLEDSAMYFCASKTGTEAFFGQGTRLTVV.

This clone was counted once. The chain links TRBV5-6 to TRBJ2-7; D is ambiguous. The CDR3 sequence is 14 residues long. Germline V lookup: CDR1 SGHDT, CDR2 YYEEEE. Trimming removed 4 bases from V and 1 base from J, with 12 bases in between. CDR3: CASSPGQFSYEQYF. The CDR3 DNA sequence: TGTGCCAGCAGCCCGGGCCAGTTTTCCTACGAGCAGTACTTC.

V gene TRBV7-9 combines with J gene TRBJ2-3; D may be TRBD2 (6 bases). CDR1 SEHNR and CDR2 FQNEAQ come from the germline V gene (reference sequence). The CDR3 is 14 residues long. V lost 5 bases to trimming and J lost 2 bases, with 11 bases between them. The CDR3 DNA follows: TGTGCCAGCAGCCTTAGCGGCAACACAGATACGCAGTATTTT. It is translated as CASSLSGNTDTQYF. Combining the CDR3 with reference TRBV7-9 and TRBJ2-3 gives the whole variable domain DTGVSQNPRHKITKRGQNVTFRCDPISEHNRLYWYRQTLGQGPEFLTYFQNEAQLEKSRLLSDRFSAERPKGSFSTLEIQRTEQGDSAMYLCASSLSGNTDTQYFGPGTRLTVL.

This sequence joins TRBV10-1 and TRBJ2-1; D possibly matches TRBD1 or TRBD2 (5 bases each). This CDR3 has 14 amino acids. CDR1 WNHNN and CDR2 SYGVQD come from the germline V gene (reference sequence). The V and J ends lost 0 bases and 10 bases respectively, with 13 bases between them. The CDR3 coding sequence is TGCGCCAGCAGTGAGTCAGGGCAGGGACGGGAGCAGTTCTTC. Protein product: CASSESGQGREQFF.

This chain joins TRBV7-6 and TRBJ2-1; a possible D gene is TRBD1 (5 bases). Germline V gene data show CDR1 as SGHVS and CDR2 as FNYEAQ. CDR3 length equals 13 residues. Trimming stripped 1 base from V and 10 bases from J, with 11 bases between. CDR3 nucleotides: TGTGCCAGCAGCTTAGGGGGCGCAGGGGAGCAGTTCTTC. Its protein is CASSLGGAGEQFF.